A single sample gave rise to the 25 T cell receptor beta chains below, sequenced in a study of control samples from healthy donors and cancer patients. The data were produced by immunoSEQ multiplex PCR, yet TCRdb's version contains in-frame clones alone and is incomplete. Altogether some 140,000 clones are present, approximately 94% being singletons, with the ten largest covering approximately 6%. Sequencing was carried out using blood. These receptors all stem from a man aged 40-49 years in good health.

Turning to this clone: The same CDR3 can be traced to other DNA sequences in this sample. The chain has TRBV6-5 and TRBJ1-1; perhaps TRBD1 as D (6 bases). Deletions cut 5 bases from V and 4 bases from J, with 17 bases between. The CDR3 sequence is 15 residues long. The germline V gene encodes CDR1 MNHEY and CDR2 SVGAGI. The CDR3 protein is CASSPTGGGGTEAFF. The CDR3 bases are TGTGCCAGCAGTCCGACGGGGGGCGGTGGCACTGAAGCTTTCTTT.

This clone was seen more than once but under ten times. This rearrangement joins TRBV6-2 or TRBV6-3 to TRBJ2-1, with D hard to call. From germline, CDR1 is MNHEY and CDR2 SVGEGT. V was shortened by 5 bases and J by 4 bases, with 12 bases between the two germline ends. The CDR3 sequence is 14 residues long. The CDR3 loop is CASSTPRSYNEQFF. The CDR3 DNA sequence: TGTGCCAGCAGTACCCCCCGCAGTTACAATGAGCAGTTCTTC.

The chain is built from TRBV3-1 (or the pseudogene TRBV3-2) and TRBJ2-3; 15 nucleotides match TRBD2. V trimming: 6 bases; J trimming: 2 bases; junction bases outside the gene matches: 6. The CDR3 is 17 amino acids. CDR1 is LGHDT and CDR2 is YNNKEL in the germline V gene (reference sequence). DNA for the CDR3: TGTGCCAGCAGGGGACTAGCGGGGGGCGGATCCACAGATACGCAGTATTTT. It is translated as CASRGLAGGGSTDTQYF.

This clone is a singleton in its sample. The V call is TRBV30, the J call TRBJ1-3; D might be TRBD1 (5 bases). This CDR3 has 13 residues. From germline, CDR1 is GTSNPN and CDR2 SVGIG (reference sequence). V shed 6 bases and J shed 2 bases, with 11 bases lying between them. Here the CDR3 reads CACGGEPGNTIYF. The DNA for the CDR3 is TGTGCCTGTGGGGGGGAACCTGGAAACACCATATATTTT.

The chain has TRBV9 and TRBJ1-5, with unresolved D. With 0 bases removed from V and 0 bases from J, the gap between germline ends came to 7 bases. This CDR3 region has 15 residues. Germline values: CDR1 SGDLS, CDR2 YYNGEE. In nucleotides, the CDR3 is TGTGCCAGCAGCGTAGAACCTTATAGCAATCAGCCCCAGCATTTT. Protein sequence: CASSVEPYSNQPQHF.

The rearrangement uses TRBV5-5 and TRBJ1-1; D unresolved. V dropped 3 bases and J dropped 3 bases, with 18 bases sitting between them. The CDR3 is made up of 16 amino acids. The germline CDR1 and CDR2 sequences are SGHKS and YYEKEE (reference sequence). This CDR3 is CASSSLPAGVDTEAFF. The CDR3 nucleotides read TGTGCCAGCAGCTCCCTCCCAGCCGGGGTTGACACTGAAGCTTTCTTT.

The count of this clone is one. The rearrangement links TRBV28 to TRBJ1-2, with D maybe TRBD1 (5 bases). The ends were cut back, 2 bases at V and 3 bases at J, with 7 bases in the middle. Germline V lookup: CDR1 MDHEN, CDR2 SYDVKM. This CDR3 has 13 residues. CDR3 loop: CASSLNRYYGYTF. The CDR3 nucleotides read TGTGCCAGCAGTTTAAACAGGTACTATGGCTACACCTTC.

The chain has TRBV27 and TRBJ1-5, with TRBD1 as a possible D gene (5 bases). CDR1 and CDR2 from the germline V gene are MNHEY and SMNVEV (reference sequence). The V end lost 2 bases, the J end lost 0 bases, and 17 bases lay between the germline ends. The CDR3 consists of 18 residues. The CDR3 DNA follows: TGTGCCAGCAGTTTAGGGGCCGGGGGAATCAATAGCAATCAGCCCCAGCATTTT. It yields the protein CASSLGAGGINSNQPQHF.

CDR3 DNA sequence: TGTGCCAGCAGACTCCGGGACAAGTACTACGAGCAGTACTTC. Protein: CASRLRDKYYEQYF. The chain combines TRBV6-5 with TRBJ2-7; tentative D call: TRBD1 (6 bases). The V gene lost 6 bases and the J gene lost 3 bases, with 15 bases spanning the gap. Germline CDR1 and CDR2: MNHEY and SVGAGI. The CDR3 covers 14 residues.

The CDR3 loop reads CASSYSRGAGNYGYTF. In nucleotides, the CDR3 is TGTGCCAGCAGTTACTCGAGAGGGGCTGGTAACTATGGCTACACCTTC. The chain couples TRBV6-2 or TRBV6-3 to TRBJ1-2, with a weak D call TRBD1 (5 bases). V dropped 0 bases and J dropped 1 base, with 12 bases sitting between them. This CDR3 has 16 residues. Germline values: CDR1 MNHEY, CDR2 SVGEGT.

This chain links TRBV6-5 with TRBJ1-2; the D gene is possibly TRBD1 (6 bases). The CDR3 covers 14 residues. V was shortened by 2 bases and J by 4 bases, with 11 bases between the two germline ends. CDR1 is MNHEY and CDR2 is SVGAGI in the germline V gene. In DNA form, the CDR3 reads TGTGCCAGCAGTTACGCGACAGGTACCTATGGCTACACCTTC. Amino acids: CASSYATGTYGYTF.

The chain links TRBV30 to TRBJ1-1, with D unclear. The CDR3 has 14 amino acids. V lost 0 bases, J lost 1 base, and 9 bases lay in between. Germline assignment: CDR1 GTSNPN and CDR2 SVGIG (reference sequence). For the CDR3, the DNA is TGTGCCTGGAGTGTAGGGATTAGGAACACTGAAGCTTTCTTT. Protein: CAWSVGIRNTEAFF.

This chain links TRBV13 with TRBJ1-1, with 10 positions matching TRBD1. The CDR3 extends over 17 amino acids. Germline V gene lookup returns CDR1 PRHDT and CDR2 FYEKMQ (reference sequence). V trimming: 4 bases; J trimming: 5 bases; junction bases outside the gene matches: 13. Here the CDR3 DNA reads TGTGCCAGCAGCTCCCTTTATGACCCGGGACAGGGGACTGAAGCTTTCTTT. Translation: CASSSLYDPGQGTEAFF.

The CDR3 loop is CASSLGSPGQGGSYGYTF. The DNA of the CDR3 is TGTGCCAGCAGCTTAGGTTCTCCGGGACAGGGAGGAAGCTATGGCTACACCTTC. The chain carries TRBV11-2 and TRBJ1-2; TRBD1 matches 9 bases. Germline CDR1 and CDR2: SGHAT and FQNNGV. The CDR3 is 18 residues long. Trimming took 1 base from V and 4 from J; bases not matched to a gene: 13. The whole variable domain, remainder taken from reference TRBV11-2 and TRBJ1-2, is EAGVAQSPRYKIIEKRQSVAFWCNPISGHATLYWYQQILGQGPKLLIQFQNNGVVDDSQLPKDRFSAERLKGVDSTLKIQPAKLEDSAVYLCASSLGSPGQGGSYGYTFGSGTRLTVV.

The rearrangement links TRBV27 to TRBJ1-5; D perhaps matches TRBD1 (6 bases). V was clipped by 3 bases and J by 1 base, with 13 bases between them. This CDR3 is built from 16 residues. CDR1 is MNHEY and CDR2 is SMNVEV in the germline V gene (reference sequence). The CDR3 DNA is TGTGCCAGCAGTTTGACGGGGGCATGGAGCAATCAGCCCCAGCATTTT. It encodes CASSLTGAWSNQPQHF.

This chain uses TRBV5-1 with TRBJ2-5; 10 positions agree with TRBD2. This CDR3 spans 15 amino acids. Germline-derived CDR1 and CDR2 are SGHRS and YFSETQ. The ends lost 1 base at V and 5 bases at J; junction bases unmatched: 5. This CDR3 reads CASSLLAGGFETQYF. The CDR3 bases are TGCGCCAGCAGCTTGTTAGCGGGGGGTTTTGAGACCCAGTACTTC.

The V and J genes are TRBV28 and TRBJ1-2; possibly TRBD1 for D (6 bases). This CDR3 region has 16 residues. V was cut by 6 bases and J by 4 bases, with 21 bases left in between. Germline CDR1 MDHEN, CDR2 SYDVKM. CDR3 region: CASRTLGGGSFYGYTF. As DNA, the CDR3 is TGTGCCAGCAGAACCTTGGGAGGGGGTAGTTTCTATGGCTACACCTTC.

This chain joins TRBV3-1 (or the pseudogene TRBV3-2) and TRBJ1-4; 9 positions agree with TRBD1. V lost 4 bases to trimming and J lost 8 bases; unmatched junction nucleotides: 8. Looked up from germline, CDR1 is LGHDT and CDR2 is YNNKEL (reference sequence). The CDR3 loop spans 15 amino acids. CDR3 region: CASSPYGQGQEKLFF. As DNA, the CDR3 is TGTGCCAGCAGCCCGTACGGACAGGGGCAAGAAAAACTGTTTTTT.

The rearrangement joins TRBV6-2 or TRBV6-3 to TRBJ1-6; unclear D gene. V lost 5 bases and J 7 bases, leaving 12 bases between the germline ends. Germline V gene lookup returns CDR1 MNHEY and CDR2 SVGEGT. CDR3 size: 14 residues. The CDR3 region has the DNA TGTGCCAGCAGTAACGGGTTGAGAAATTCACCCCTCCACTTT. Residues: CASSNGLRNSPLHF.

The chain carries TRBV20-1 and TRBJ1-1, with D possibly being TRBD1 (5 bases). The CDR3 totals 11 residues. V gave up 3 bases and J gave up 6 bases, with 8 bases separating them. Germline values: CDR1 DFQATT, CDR2 SNEGSKA (reference sequence). The CDR3 DNA reads as TGCAGTGCTAGGGGGGGGGCTGAAGCTTTCTTT. This codes for CSARGGAEAFF.

The chain is built from TRBV28 and TRBJ1-2; the match to TRBD1 covers 8 bases. V trimming: 3 bases; J trimming: 5 bases; junction bases outside the gene matches: 8. The CDR3 contains 15 residues. CDR1 and CDR2 from the germline V gene are MDHEN and SYDVKM. The chain's CDR3 is CASSLPGGAGYGYTF. The CDR3 nucleotides read TGTGCCAGCAGTTTGCCAGGGGGCGCGGGTTATGGCTACACCTTC.

The chain recombines TRBV14 with TRBJ1-2, with D uncertain. V lost 1 base and J 1 base, leaving 13 bases between the germline ends. The CDR3 totals 16 residues. Germline CDR1 SGHDN, CDR2 FVKESK. CDR3 coding DNA: TGTGCCAGCAGCCAAGCGTCTGGGAAGGGTAACTATGGCTACACCTTC. Protein product: CASSQASGKGNYGYTF.

The chain uses TRBV4-3 and TRBJ1-4; D is uncertain. The ends were cut back, 1 base at V and 10 bases at J, with 10 bases in the middle. CDR1 LGHNA and CDR2 YSLEER come from the germline V gene. There are 13 residues in the CDR3. The DNA for the CDR3 is TGCGCCAGCAGCCAAGCTCTGGGTGGAAAACTGTTTTTT. Amino acids: CASSQALGGKLFF.

V usage is TRBV10-3 and J usage is TRBJ1-5; D remains unclear. CDR1 and CDR2 from the germline V gene are ENHRY and SYGVKD. The CDR3 runs 13 residues. Trimming cost V 5 bases and J 6 bases, with 11 bases left between them. The CDR3 DNA is TGTGCCATCAGTCGGGCAGAAGGTCAGCCCCAGCATTTT. Translating it yields CAISRAEGQPQHF.

In the case of this clone: The sample carries other DNA sequences with the same CDR3. The chain couples TRBV24-1 to TRBJ1-2; 7 bases fit TRBD1. CDR1 is KGHDR, CDR2 SFDVKD, per germline. With V trimmed by 4 bases and J by 8 bases, 9 bases remained unmatched. The CDR3 consists of 14 residues. DNA of the CDR3: TGTGCCACCAGTGACCCGACAGGGCTCGGAGGCTACACCTTC. Its translation: CATSDPTGLGGYTF.